The T cell receptor (beta chain) under discussion was sequenced for a study of T cells after yellow fever vaccination. Study details: Low-cell-number fractions were prepared with SMART-Seq v4 Ultra Low Input.

This clonotype occurred many times. Antigen: not known. TCR cDNA was made by 5'RACE template switching, adding a universal primer site and UMIs. TCRdb redid the calling of the 5' RACE reads with MiXCR, one entry per CDR3 protein. The table lists some 110,000 distinct CDR3 sequences, roughly 8.4% of them singletons. Deletions cut 7 bases from V and 3 bases from J, with 11 bases between. The germline gives CDR1 SNHLY, CDR2 FYNNEI. The length of the CDR3 is 13 residues. Broader study findings: The bulk population could contribute abundant contaminating clonotypes to FACS-sorted repertoires. In post-booster samples, most primary-vaccination clones reappeared (roughly 96% CD4, roughly 89% CD8).

V gene TRBV2 combines with J gene TRBJ2-3; TRBD1 might be the D (6 bases). Sequencing used CD8+ T cells sorted from PBMCs, obtained 45 days after the yellow fever booster vaccination. The receptor was derived from a man aged 30-40 years who received the YFV17D yellow fever vaccine. The chain's CDR3 is CASIGQLTDTQYF. In nucleotides, the CDR3 is TGTGCCAGCATCGGACAGCTAACAGATACGCAGTATTTT.